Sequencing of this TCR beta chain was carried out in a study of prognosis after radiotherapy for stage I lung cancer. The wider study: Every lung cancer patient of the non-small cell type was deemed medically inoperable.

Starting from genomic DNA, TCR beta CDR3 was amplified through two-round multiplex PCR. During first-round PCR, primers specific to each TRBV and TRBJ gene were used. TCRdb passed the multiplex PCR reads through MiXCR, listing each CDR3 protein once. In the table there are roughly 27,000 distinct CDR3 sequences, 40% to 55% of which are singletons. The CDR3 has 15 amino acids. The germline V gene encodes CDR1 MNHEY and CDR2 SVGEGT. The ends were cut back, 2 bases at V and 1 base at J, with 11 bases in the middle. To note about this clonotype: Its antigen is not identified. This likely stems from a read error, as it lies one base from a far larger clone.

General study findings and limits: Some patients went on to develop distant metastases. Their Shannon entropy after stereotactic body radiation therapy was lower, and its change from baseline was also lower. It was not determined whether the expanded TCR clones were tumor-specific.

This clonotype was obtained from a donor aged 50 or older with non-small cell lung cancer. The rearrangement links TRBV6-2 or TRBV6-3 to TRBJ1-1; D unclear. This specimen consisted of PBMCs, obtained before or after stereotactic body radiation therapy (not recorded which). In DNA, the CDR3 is TGTGCCAGCAGTTACAAGGTGGCGGCGAACACTGAAGCTTTCTTT. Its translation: CASSYKVAANTEAFF.